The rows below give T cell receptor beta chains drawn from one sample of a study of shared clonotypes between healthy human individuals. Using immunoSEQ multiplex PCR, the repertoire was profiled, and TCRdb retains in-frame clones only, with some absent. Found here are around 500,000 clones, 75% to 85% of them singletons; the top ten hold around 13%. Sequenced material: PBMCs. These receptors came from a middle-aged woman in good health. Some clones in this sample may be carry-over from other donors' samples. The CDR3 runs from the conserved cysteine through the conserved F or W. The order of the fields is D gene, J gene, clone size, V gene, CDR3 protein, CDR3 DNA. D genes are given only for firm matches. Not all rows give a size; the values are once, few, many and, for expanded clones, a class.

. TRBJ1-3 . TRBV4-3 CASSQGYGDGNTIYF TGCGCCAGCAGCCAAGGGTACGGGGATGGAAACACCATATATTTT
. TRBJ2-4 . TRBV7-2 CASSSTRGLAKNIQYF TGTGCCAGCAGCTCCACGCGGGGATTAGCCAAAAACATTCAGTACTTC
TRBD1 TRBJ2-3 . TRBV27 CASSWGTGGTQYF TGTGCCAGCAGTTGGGGGACAGGAGGTACGCAGTATTTT
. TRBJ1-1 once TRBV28 CASSSFWGMNTEAFF TGTGCCAGCAGTTCCTTCTGGGGAATGAACACTGAAGCTTTCTTT
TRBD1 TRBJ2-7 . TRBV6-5 CASRVTGGQSYEQYF TGTGCCAGCAGGGTTACAGGGGGCCAGTCCTACGAGCAGTACTTC
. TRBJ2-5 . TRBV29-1 CSVWAAEQETQYF TGCAGCGTTTGGGCGGCAGAACAAGAGACCCAGTACTTC
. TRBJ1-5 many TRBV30 CACQTQPQHF TGTGCCTGCCAAACCCAGCCCCAGCATTTT
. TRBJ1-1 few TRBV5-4 CASSLGAGNTEAFF TGTGCCAGCAGCTTGGGTGCAGGGAACACTGAAGCTTTCTTT
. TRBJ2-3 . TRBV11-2 CASSLGGTDTQYF TGTGCCAGCAGCTTAGGGGGGACAGATACGCAGTATTTT
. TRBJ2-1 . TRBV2 CASSELSGAEQFF TGTGCCAGCAGTGAATTGTCAGGGGCTGAGCAGTTCTTC
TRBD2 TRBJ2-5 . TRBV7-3 CASSLSGAQETQYF TGTGCCAGCAGCCTCAGCGGGGCCCAAGAGACCCAGTACTTC
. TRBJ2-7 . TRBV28 CASSSYYEQYF TGTGCCAGCAGTTCATACTACGAGCAGTACTTC
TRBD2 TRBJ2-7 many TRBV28 CASSLERTSGYYEQYF TGTGCCAGCAGTTTAGAACGGACTAGCGGATACTACGAGCAGTACTTC
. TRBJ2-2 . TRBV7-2 CASSLSQGRGGELFF TGTGCCAGCAGCTTATCGCAGGGTAGAGGCGGGGAGCTGTTTTTT
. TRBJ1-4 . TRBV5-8 CASSLEYRATNEKLFF TGTGCCAGCAGCTTAGAATACAGAGCAACTAATGAAAAACTGTTTTTT
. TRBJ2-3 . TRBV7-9 CASSPLSGPGVAQYF TGTGCCAGCAGCCCCCTCAGCGGGCCCGGGGTTGCGCAGTATTTT
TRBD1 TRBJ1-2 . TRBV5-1 CASSLGQGSGYTF TGCGCCAGCAGCCTGGGACAGGGCAGCGGCTACACCTTC
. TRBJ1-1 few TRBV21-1 CASSNIGLVDTEAFF TGTGCCAGCAGCAATATCGGCCTAGTGGACACTGAAGCTTTCTTT
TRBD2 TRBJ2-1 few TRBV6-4 CASSDAGGSYNEQFF TGTGCCAGCAGTGACGCGGGAGGGTCCTACAATGAGCAGTTCTTC
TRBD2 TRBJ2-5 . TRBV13 CASSSRLAGGEETQYF TGTGCCAGCAGCTCCCGACTAGCGGGAGGGGAAGAGACCCAGTACTTC
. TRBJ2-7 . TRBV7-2 CASSFQLGPYEQYF TGTGCCAGCAGCTTCCAACTAGGACCCTACGAGCAGTACTTC
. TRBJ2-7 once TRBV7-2 CASSIRTNYEQYF TGTGCCAGCAGCATCAGGACAAACTACGAGCAGTACTTC
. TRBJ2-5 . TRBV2 CASSGDGETQYF TGTGCCAGCAGCGGGGACGGGGAGACCCAGTACTTC
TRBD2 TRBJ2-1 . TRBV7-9 CASSTSGTGNEQFF TGTGCCAGCAGCACTAGCGGGACTGGTAATGAGCAGTTCTTC
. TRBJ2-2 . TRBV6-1 CASRTGLETGELFF TGTGCCAGCAGAACAGGGTTGGAAACCGGGGAGCTGTTTTTT
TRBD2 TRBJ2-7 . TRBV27 CASSPLGTSGSIPYEQYF TGTGCCAGCAGTCCACTAGGGACTAGCGGGAGTATACCCTACGAGCAGTACTTC
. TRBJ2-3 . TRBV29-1 CSVDSGVSGDTQYF TGCAGCGTTGATTCTGGAGTCTCCGGCGATACGCAGTATTTT
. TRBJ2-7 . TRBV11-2 CASSLAQWWEQYF TGTGCCAGCAGCTTAGCCCAGTGGTGGGAGCAGTACTTC
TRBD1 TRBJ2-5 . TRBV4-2 CASSRQGDQETQYF TGTGCCAGCAGCCGACAGGGAGACCAAGAGACCCAGTACTTC
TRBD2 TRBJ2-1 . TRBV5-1 CASTTSGRPSNNEQFF TGCGCCAGCACCACTAGCGGGAGGCCATCGAACAATGAGCAGTTCTTC
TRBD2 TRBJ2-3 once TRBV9 CASSVLSGSGGDTQYF TGTGCCAGCAGCGTACTAAGCGGGAGTGGTGGAGATACGCAGTATTTT
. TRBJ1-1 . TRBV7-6 CASSFPLRGIRNTEAFF TGTGCCAGCAGCTTCCCCCTCCGGGGGATCAGGAACACTGAAGCTTTCTTT
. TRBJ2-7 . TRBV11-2 CASSFSLYEQYF TGTGCCAGCAGCTTCTCCCTCTACGAGCAGTACTTC
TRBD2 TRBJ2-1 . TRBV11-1 CASSGYSGRARNEQFF TGTGCCAGCAGCGGATATAGCGGGAGGGCCCGTAATGAGCAGTTCTTC
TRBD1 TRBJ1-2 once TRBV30 CAWTRDRLYGYTF TGTGCCTGGACCCGGGACAGACTCTATGGCTACACCTTC
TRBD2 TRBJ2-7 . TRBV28 CASSFLAGGGEQYF TGTGCCAGCAGTTTTTTAGCGGGAGGGGGCGAGCAGTACTTC
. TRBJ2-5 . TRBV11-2 CASSLVGSQETQYF TGTGCCAGCAGCTTGGTCGGGTCCCAAGAGACCCAGTACTTC
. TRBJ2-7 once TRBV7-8 CASSSYGGTSYEQYF TGTGCCAGCAGCTCTTACGGCGGGACCTCCTACGAGCAGTACTTC
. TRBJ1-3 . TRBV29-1 CSVAEGNTIYF TGCAGCGTGGCGGAAGGAAACACCATATATTTT
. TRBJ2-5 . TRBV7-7 CASSPGRGGETQYF TGTGCCAGCAGCCCGGGAAGGGGTGGAGAGACCCAGTACTTC
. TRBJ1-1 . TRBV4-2 CASSQDRAQPTEAFF TGTGCCAGCAGCCAAGATCGGGCGCAGCCCACTGAAGCTTTCTTT
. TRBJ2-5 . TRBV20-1 CSARDIETQYF TGCAGTGCTAGGGATATCGAGACCCAGTACTTC